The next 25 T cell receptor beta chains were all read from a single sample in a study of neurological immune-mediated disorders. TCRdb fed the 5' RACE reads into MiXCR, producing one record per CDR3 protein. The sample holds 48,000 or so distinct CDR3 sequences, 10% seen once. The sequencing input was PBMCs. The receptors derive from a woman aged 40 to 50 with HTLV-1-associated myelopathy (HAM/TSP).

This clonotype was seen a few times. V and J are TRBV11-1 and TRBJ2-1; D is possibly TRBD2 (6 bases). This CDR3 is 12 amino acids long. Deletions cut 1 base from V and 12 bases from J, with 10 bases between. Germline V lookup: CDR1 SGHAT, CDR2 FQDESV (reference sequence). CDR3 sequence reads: CASSLGQGGQFF. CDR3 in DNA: TGTGCCAGCAGCTTAGGGCAGGGAGGGCAGTTCTTC.

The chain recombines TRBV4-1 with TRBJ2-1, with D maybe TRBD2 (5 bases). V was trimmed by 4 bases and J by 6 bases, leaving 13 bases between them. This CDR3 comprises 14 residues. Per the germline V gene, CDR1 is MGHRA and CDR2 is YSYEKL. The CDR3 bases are TGCGCCAGCAGCCCCGGAACTACTAGCAATGAGCAGTTCTTC. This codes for CASSPGTTSNEQFF.

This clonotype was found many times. The CDR3 DNA reads as TGTGCCAGCAGTTCTGCGGGTGTAGTTGAGCAGTTCTTC. Its translation: CASSSAGVVEQFF. The rearrangement links TRBV6-2 or TRBV6-3 to TRBJ2-1; weak D call: TRBD2 (5 bases). V was pared by 4 bases and J by 9 bases, with 13 bases between. This CDR3 has 13 residues. The germline V gene has CDR1 MNHEY and CDR2 SVGEGT.

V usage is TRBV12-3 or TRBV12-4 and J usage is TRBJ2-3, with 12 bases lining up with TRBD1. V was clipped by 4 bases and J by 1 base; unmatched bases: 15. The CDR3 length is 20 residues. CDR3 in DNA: TGTGCCAGCAGTTATGGGACAGGGGGCGATGTCGTACTAGGCACAGATACGCAGTATTTT. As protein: CASSYGTGGDVVLGTDTQYF.

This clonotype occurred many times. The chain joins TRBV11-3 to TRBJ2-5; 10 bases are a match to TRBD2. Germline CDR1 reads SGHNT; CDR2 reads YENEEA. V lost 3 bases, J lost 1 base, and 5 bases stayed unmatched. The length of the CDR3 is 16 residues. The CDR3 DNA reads TGTGCCAGCAGCTTCAGGGCTAGCGGGGGCCAAGAGACCCAGTACTTC. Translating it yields CASSFRASGGQETQYF.

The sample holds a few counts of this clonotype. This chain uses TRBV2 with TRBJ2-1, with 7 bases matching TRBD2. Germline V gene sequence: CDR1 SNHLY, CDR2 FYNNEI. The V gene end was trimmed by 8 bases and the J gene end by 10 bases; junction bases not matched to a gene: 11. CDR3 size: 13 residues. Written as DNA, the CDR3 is TGTGCCAGCGCCTCGGGGGGTATACGGGAGCAGTTCTTC. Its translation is CASASGGIREQFF.

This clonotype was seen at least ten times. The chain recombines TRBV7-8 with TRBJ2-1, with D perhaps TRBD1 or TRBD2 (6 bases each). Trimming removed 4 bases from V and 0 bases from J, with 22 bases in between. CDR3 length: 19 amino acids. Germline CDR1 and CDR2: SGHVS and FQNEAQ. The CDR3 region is CASSSPPGADKSSYNEQFF. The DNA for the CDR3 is TGTGCCAGCAGCTCTCCTCCGGGGGCCGACAAGAGCTCCTACAATGAGCAGTTCTTC.

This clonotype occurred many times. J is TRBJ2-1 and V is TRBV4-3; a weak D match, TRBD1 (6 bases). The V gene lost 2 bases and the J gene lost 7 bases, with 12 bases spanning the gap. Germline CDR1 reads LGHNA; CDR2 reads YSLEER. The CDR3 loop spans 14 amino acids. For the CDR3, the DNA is TGCGCCAGCAGCCAAAACCTACAGGGAAATGAGCAGTTCTTC. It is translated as CASSQNLQGNEQFF.

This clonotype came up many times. CDR3 DNA: TGTGCCAGCAGCCGACAGGGGGCTTGGGAAGAAAAACTGTTTTTT. Its protein product is CASSRQGAWEEKLFF. The V gene is TRBV3-1, the J gene TRBJ1-4, with 10 bases lining up with TRBD1. Germline-derived CDR1 and CDR2 are LGHDT and YNNKEL (reference sequence). V gave up 4 bases and J gave up 8 bases; unmatched junction bases: 7. The CDR3 runs 15 residues.

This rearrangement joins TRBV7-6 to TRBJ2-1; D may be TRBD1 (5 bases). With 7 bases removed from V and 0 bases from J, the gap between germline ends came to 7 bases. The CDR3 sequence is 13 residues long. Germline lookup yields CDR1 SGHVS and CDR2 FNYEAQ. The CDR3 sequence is CASTQGSYNEQFF. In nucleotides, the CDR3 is TGTGCCAGCACCCAGGGCTCCTACAATGAGCAGTTCTTC.

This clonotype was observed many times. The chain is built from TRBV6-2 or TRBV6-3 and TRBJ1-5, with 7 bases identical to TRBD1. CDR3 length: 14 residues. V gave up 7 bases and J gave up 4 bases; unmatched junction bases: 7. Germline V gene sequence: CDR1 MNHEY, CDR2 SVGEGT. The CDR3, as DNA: TGTGCCAGCACACGACAGGGATGGAATCAGCCCCAGCATTTT. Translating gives CASTRQGWNQPQHF.

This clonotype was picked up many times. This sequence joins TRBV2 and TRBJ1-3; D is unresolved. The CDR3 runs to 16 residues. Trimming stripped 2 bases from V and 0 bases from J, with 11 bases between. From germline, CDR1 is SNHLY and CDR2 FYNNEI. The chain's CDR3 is CASSESRALSGNTIYF. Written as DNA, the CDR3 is TGTGCCAGCAGTGAAAGTAGGGCCCTCTCTGGAAACACCATATATTTT.

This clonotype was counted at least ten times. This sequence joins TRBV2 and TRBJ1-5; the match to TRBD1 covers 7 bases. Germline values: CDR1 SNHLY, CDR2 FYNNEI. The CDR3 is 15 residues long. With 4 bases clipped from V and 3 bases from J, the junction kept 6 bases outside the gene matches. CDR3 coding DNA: TGTGCCAGCAGTGCGGACAGGCCGTACAATCAGCCCCAGCATTTT. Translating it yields CASSADRPYNQPQHF.

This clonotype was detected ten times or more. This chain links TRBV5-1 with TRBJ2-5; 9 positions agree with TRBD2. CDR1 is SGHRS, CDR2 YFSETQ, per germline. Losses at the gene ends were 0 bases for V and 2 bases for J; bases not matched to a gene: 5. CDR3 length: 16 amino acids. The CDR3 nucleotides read TGCGCCAGCAGCTTGGGAGTAGCGGGGGTACAAGAGACCCAGTACTTC. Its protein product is CASSLGVAGVQETQYF.

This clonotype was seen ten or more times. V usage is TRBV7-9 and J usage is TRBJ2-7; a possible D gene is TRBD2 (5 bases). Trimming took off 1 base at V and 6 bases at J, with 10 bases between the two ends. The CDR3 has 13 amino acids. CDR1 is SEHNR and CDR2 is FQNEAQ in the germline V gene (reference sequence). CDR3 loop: CASSLDPGSEQYF. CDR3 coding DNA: TGTGCCAGCAGCTTAGACCCGGGGAGCGAGCAGTACTTC.

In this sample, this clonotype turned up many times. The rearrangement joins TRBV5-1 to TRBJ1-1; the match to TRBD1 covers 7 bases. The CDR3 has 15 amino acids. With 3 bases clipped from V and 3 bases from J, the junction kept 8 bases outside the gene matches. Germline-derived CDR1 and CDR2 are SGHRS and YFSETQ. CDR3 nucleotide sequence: TGCGCCAGCAGCTCCCAGGGGGGCGAGGACACTGAAGCTTTCTTT. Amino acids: CASSSQGGEDTEAFF.

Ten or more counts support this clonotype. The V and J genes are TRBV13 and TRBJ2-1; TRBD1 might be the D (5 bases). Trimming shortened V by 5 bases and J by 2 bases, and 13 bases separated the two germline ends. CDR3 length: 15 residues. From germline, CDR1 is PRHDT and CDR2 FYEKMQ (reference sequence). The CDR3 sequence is CASSVQGFPYNEQFF. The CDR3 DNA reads TGTGCCAGCAGCGTTCAGGGTTTTCCCTACAATGAGCAGTTCTTC.

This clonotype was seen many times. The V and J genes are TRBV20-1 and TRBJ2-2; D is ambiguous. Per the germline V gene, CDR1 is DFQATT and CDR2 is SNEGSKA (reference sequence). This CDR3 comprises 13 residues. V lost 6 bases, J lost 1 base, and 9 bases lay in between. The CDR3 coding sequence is TGCAGTGCCGTTCCGGGGAACACCGGGGAGCTGTTTTTT. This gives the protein CSAVPGNTGELFF.

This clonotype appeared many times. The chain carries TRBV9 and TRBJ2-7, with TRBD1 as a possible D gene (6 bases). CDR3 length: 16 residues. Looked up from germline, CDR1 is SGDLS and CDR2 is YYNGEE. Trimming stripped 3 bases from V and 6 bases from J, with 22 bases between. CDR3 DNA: TGTGCCAGCAGCGCGAGGGGGAGAGAATTGATGCCCGAGCAGTACTTC. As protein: CASSARGRELMPEQYF.

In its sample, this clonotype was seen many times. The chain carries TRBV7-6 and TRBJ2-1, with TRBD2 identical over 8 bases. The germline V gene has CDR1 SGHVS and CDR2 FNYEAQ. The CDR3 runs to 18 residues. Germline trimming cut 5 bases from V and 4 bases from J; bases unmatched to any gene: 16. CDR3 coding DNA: TGTGCCAGCAGCCCGAGGGTCCGGGGGGGTGCCGGTTACAATGAGCAGTTCTTC. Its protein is CASSPRVRGGAGYNEQFF.

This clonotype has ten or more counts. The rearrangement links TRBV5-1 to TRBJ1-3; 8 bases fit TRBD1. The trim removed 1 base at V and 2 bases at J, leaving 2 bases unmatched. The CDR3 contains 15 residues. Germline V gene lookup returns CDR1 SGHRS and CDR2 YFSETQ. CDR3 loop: CASSLTGGTGNTIYF. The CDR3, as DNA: TGCGCCAGCAGCTTGACAGGGGGAACTGGAAACACCATATATTTT.

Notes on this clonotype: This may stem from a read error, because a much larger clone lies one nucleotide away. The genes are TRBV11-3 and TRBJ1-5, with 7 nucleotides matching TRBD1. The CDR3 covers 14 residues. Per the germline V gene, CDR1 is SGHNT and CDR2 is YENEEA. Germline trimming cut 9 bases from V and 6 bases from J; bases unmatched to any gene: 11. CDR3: CARGAGGPTQPQHF. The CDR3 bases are TGTGCCAGGGGGGCAGGGGGTCCGACTCAGCCCCAGCATTTT.

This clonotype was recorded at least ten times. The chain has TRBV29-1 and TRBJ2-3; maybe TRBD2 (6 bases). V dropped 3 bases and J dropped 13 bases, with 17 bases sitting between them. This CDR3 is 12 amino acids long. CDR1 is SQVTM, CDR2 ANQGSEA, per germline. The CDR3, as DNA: TGCAGCGTTGAGATAGAATCGGGAGTTAAGTATTTT. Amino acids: CSVEIESGVKYF.

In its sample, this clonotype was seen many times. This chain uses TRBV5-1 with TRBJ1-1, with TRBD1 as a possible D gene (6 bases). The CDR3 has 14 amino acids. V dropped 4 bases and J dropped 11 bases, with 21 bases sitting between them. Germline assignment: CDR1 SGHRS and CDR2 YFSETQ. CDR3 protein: CASSEGDRRRGAFF. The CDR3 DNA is TGCGCCAGCAGCGAGGGGGACCGCCGACGGGGGGCTTTCTTT.

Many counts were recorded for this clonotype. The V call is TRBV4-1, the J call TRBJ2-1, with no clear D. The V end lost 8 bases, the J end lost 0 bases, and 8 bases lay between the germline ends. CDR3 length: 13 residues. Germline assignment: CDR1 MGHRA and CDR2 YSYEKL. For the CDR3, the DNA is TGCGCCAGCTCTCAGAGCTCCTACAATGAGCAGTTCTTC. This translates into CASSQSSYNEQFF.